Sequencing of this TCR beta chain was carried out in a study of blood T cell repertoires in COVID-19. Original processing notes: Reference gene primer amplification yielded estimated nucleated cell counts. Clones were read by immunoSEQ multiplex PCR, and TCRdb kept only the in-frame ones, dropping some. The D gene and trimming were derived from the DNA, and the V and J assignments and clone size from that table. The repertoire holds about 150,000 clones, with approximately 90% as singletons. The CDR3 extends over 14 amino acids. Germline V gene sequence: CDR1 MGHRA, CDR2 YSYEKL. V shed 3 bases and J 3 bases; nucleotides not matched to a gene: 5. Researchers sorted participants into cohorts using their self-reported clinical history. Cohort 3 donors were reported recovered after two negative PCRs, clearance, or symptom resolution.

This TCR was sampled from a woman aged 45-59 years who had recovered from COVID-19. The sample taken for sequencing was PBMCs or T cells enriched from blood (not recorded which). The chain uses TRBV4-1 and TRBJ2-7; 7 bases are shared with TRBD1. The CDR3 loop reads CASSQDHRGYEQYF. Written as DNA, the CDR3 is TGCGCCAGCAGCCAGGATCACAGGGGCTACGAGCAGTACTTC.